This TCR beta chain was sequenced in a study of blood T cell repertoires in COVID-19. CDR1 and CDR2 (germline): SGHKS, YYEKEE (reference sequence). There are 17 residues in the CDR3. V gave up 4 bases and J gave up 3 bases; unmatched junction bases: 11. In the original processing: How many nucleated cells were present was estimated from reference gene primer amplification. Sequencing was performed with immunoSEQ multiplex PCR; in TCRdb, only in-frame clones are kept and a portion is missing. That table supplies the V and J calls and clone size; D and trimming were determined from the DNA. The sample holds almost 85,000 clones, over 70% seen once.

Sequenced sample: peripheral blood. This sequence originates from a man older than 75 with active or convalescent COVID-19. The V gene is TRBV5-5, the J gene TRBJ1-2; 11 nucleotides agree with TRBD1. CDR3 region: CASSGLDRGRLDYGYTF. The CDR3 DNA is TGTGCCAGCAGCGGGTTGGACAGGGGGCGCCTGGACTATGGCTACACCTTC.